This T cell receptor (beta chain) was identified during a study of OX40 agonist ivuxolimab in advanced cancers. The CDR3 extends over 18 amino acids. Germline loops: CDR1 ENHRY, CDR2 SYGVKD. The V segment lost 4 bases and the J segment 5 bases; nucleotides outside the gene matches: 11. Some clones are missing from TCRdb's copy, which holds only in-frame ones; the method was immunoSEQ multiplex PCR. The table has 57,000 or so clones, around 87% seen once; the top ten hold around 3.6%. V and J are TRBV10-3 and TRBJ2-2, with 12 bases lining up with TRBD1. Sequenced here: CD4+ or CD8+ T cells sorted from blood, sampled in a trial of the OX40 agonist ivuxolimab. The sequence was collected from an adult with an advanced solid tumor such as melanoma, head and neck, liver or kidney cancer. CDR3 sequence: CAISAPPGQGALTGELFF. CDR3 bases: TGTGCCATCAGTGCCCCTCCGGGACAGGGGGCGCTTACCGGGGAGCTGTTTTTT.